This TCR beta chain was retrieved from a study of T cells after yellow fever vaccination. Findings and caveats of the study: Subsequent to the booster, the majority of primary-vaccination clones reappeared (96% CD4, 88% CD8).

The sample holds many counts of this clonotype. The antigen is undetermined. Germline CDR1 MRHNA, CDR2 SNTAGT. The V end was cut by 4 bases, the J end by 5 bases, with 14 bases between. The CDR3 covers 14 residues. TCR cDNA, made by 5'RACE template switching, carried an added universal primer site and UMIs. TCRdb analysed the 5' RACE reads with MiXCR anew, one entry per CDR3 protein. In the table there are 400,000 or so distinct CDR3 sequences, 9.5% to 13% of which are singletons. The chain couples TRBV6-4 to TRBJ1-2, with a weak D call TRBD1 (5 bases). Sequencing used PBMCs, obtained on the day of the first yellow fever vaccination. The receptor was derived from a man aged 18-30 years who received the YFV17D yellow fever vaccine. The CDR3 bases are TGTGCCAGCAGTGCGGACGGGGGTTGGTATGGCTACACCTTC. Residues: CASSADGGWYGYTF.